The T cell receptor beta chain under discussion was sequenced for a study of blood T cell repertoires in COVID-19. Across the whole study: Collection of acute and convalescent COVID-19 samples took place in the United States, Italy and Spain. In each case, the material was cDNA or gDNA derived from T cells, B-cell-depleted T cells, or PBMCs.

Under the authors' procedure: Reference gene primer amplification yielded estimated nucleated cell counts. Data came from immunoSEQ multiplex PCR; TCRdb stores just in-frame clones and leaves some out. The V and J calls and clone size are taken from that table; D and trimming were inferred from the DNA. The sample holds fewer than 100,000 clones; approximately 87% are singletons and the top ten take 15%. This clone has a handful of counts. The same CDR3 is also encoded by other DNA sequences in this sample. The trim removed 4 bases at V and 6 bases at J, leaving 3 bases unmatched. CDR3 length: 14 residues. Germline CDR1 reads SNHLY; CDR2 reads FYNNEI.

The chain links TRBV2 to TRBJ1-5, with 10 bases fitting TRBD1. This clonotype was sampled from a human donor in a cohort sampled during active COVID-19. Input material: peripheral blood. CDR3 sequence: CASSVGQGGQPQHF. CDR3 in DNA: TGTGCCAGCAGTGTTGGACAGGGGGGTCAGCCCCAGCATTTT.